The following is a TCR beta chain sequence with its context. Its antigen remains unknown. Under the authors' procedure: ImmunoSEQ junction-only sequences lacked quality scores, so their filtering differed. Generated by immunoSEQ multiplex PCR, the TCRdb table keeps only in-frame clones and is missing some. Clone size and the V and J calls come from that table; the DNA yielded D and trimming. The table lists about 1.1 million clones, around 82% of them singletons. The V gene's germline CDR1 is SGDLS and CDR2 YYNGEE. Losses at the gene ends were 0 bases for V and 6 bases for J; bases not matched to a gene: 8. The CDR3 is made up of 17 amino acids. These data originate in a study of shared clonotypes between healthy human individuals. The overall study: A donor's plate count was three for CD4 naive and three for CD4 memory; CD8 naive had two and CD8 memory one.

General study findings and limits: Compared with clonotypes that all four donors shared, non-shared clonotypes had lower generation probabilities. Represented diversity, genetic and exposure-history alike, was limited by few donors.

The chain joins TRBV9 to TRBJ2-3; 12 nucleotides match TRBD2. The sequence derives from a man younger than 30 in good health. Some clones in this sample may be carry-over from other donors' samples. Sequences were obtained from memory CD4+ T cells from PBMCs. Sample subset: CD45RA-negative fraction. As DNA, the CDR3 is TGTGCCAGCAGCGTAGCGTTGACTAGCGGGAGCCCCGATACGCAGTATTTT. Encoded protein: CASSVALTSGSPDTQYF.